The 13 T cell receptor beta chains presented below share a single source sample, sequenced in a study of CD8 T cells in Susac syndrome. It was with random hexamers that roughly 0.5 to 1 ug RNA was reverse transcribed. TCRdb re-analysed the immunoSEQ multiplex PCR reads in MiXCR, keeping a single row per CDR3 protein. The data contain about 150,000 distinct CDR3 sequences, approximately 94% of them singletons. The sample taken for sequencing was CD8+ T cells from PBMCs. The source is a human donor with multiple sclerosis.

The V call is TRBV7-9, the J call TRBJ2-1; no clear D gene. The CDR3 covers 11 residues. Trimming shortened V by 3 bases and J by 8 bases, and 5 bases separated the two germline ends. Germline lookup yields CDR1 SEHNR and CDR2 FQNEAQ (reference sequence). CDR3 coding DNA: TGTGCCAGCAGCTTCGGAGATGAGCAGTTCTTC. It codes for CASSFGDEQFF.

The CDR3 sequence: CASSEPGTEAFF. The CDR3 coding sequence is TGTGCCAGCAGCGAACCGGGGACTGAAGCTTTCTTT. The rearrangement uses TRBV2 and TRBJ1-1; D not resolved. Germline loops: CDR1 SNHLY, CDR2 FYNNEI. V shed 6 bases and J shed 5 bases, with 10 bases lying between them. This CDR3 spans 12 amino acids.

This chain uses TRBV15 with TRBJ2-4, with a possible D match to TRBD2 (6 bases). The ends were cut back, 1 base at V and 5 bases at J, with 12 bases in the middle. Germline CDR1 reads LNHNV; CDR2 reads YYDKDF (reference sequence). The CDR3 length is 15 residues. The CDR3 here is CATSRGAGGQNIQYF. CDR3 coding DNA: TGTGCCACCAGCAGAGGAGCCGGGGGACAAAACATTCAGTACTTC.

This chain links TRBV11-2 with TRBJ2-1; possibly TRBD2 for D (6 bases). Germline V lookup: CDR1 SGHAT, CDR2 FQNNGV. V shed 2 bases and J shed 10 bases, with 18 bases lying between them. The CDR3 is 15 residues long. CDR3 DNA: TGTGCCAGCAGCTTATTAGGCGGAGGGCTAGGGGAGCAGTTCTTC. Amino acids: CASSLLGGGLGEQFF.

J is TRBJ1-2 and V is TRBV29-1; D ambiguous. With 1 base removed from V and 8 bases from J, the gap between germline ends came to 8 bases. The germline gives CDR1 SQVTM, CDR2 ANQGSEA. This CDR3 is built from 11 residues. CDR3 sequence: CSVEGREGYTF. The CDR3 DNA is TGCAGCGTTGAAGGTCGGGAGGGCTACACCTTC.

The chain recombines TRBV5-1 with TRBJ2-5; D not resolved. The CDR3 consists of 11 residues. Trimming shortened V by 0 bases and J by 7 bases, and 4 bases separated the two germline ends. Per germline, CDR1 SGHRS and CDR2 YFSETQ. The CDR3 is CASSLEATQYF. CDR3 bases: TGCGCCAGCAGCTTGGAGGCGACCCAGTACTTC.

This sequence joins TRBV4-2 and TRBJ2-7; D remains ambiguous. This CDR3 contains 13 residues. V was pared by 0 bases and J by 9 bases, with 12 bases between. Germline CDR1 and CDR2: LGHNA and YNFKEQ. The CDR3 here is CASSQDSPPVQYF. The DNA for the CDR3 is TGTGCCAGCAGCCAAGATTCCCCACCTGTGCAGTACTTC.

The chain joins TRBV5-6 to TRBJ2-1; D call uncertain. V was trimmed by 0 bases and J by 2 bases, leaving 6 bases between them. The germline V gene encodes CDR1 SGHDT and CDR2 YYEEEE. This CDR3 contains 14 residues. CDR3 sequence (DNA): TGTGCCAGCAGCTTGGACAGCCCCTACAATGAGCAGTTCTTC. Translating gives CASSLDSPYNEQFF.

The chain is built from TRBV7-9 and TRBJ2-1; the D is unclear. Trimming stripped 4 bases from V and 5 bases from J, with 3 bases between. The length of the CDR3 is 11 residues. Germline V gives CDR1 SEHNR, CDR2 FQNEAQ (reference sequence). CDR3 loop: CASSSDNEQFF. Written as DNA, the CDR3 is TGTGCCAGCAGCTCAGACAATGAGCAGTTCTTC.

The chain combines TRBV12-3 or TRBV12-4 with TRBJ2-5, with D possibly matching TRBD2 (5 bases). The V end was cut by 6 bases, the J end by 2 bases, with 13 bases between. The CDR3 runs 14 residues. CDR3 DNA sequence: TGTGCCAGCAGCCTCGGACTTCTACAAGAGACCCAGTACTTC. This sequence encodes CASSLGLLQETQYF.

The chain links TRBV4-1 to TRBJ2-7; D call uncertain. The V end lost 0 bases, the J end lost 3 bases, and 3 bases lay between the germline ends. The CDR3 sequence is 12 residues long. The germline CDR1 and CDR2 sequences are MGHRA and YSYEKL. The CDR3 DNA follows: TGCGCCAGCAGCCAAGAGGACTACGAGCAGTACTTC. It yields the protein CASSQEDYEQYF.

The chain uses TRBV6-1 and TRBJ2-1, with TRBD2 identical over 11 bases. Germline values: CDR1 MNHNS, CDR2 SASEGT. The ends lost 8 bases at V and 4 bases at J; junction bases unmatched: 10. The CDR3 is 16 residues long. CDR3 amino acids: CASGVVAGGAYNEQFF. The CDR3 DNA is TGTGCCAGCGGCGTAGTAGCGGGGGGGGCTTACAATGAGCAGTTCTTC.

The chain couples TRBV13 to TRBJ2-1; 8 nucleotides match TRBD2. Germline CDR1 and CDR2: PRHDT and FYEKMQ (reference sequence). V dropped 5 bases and J dropped 3; count of bases not matched to a gene: 6. The CDR3 is 15 residues long. CDR3 DNA: TGTGCCAGCAGCCGAACCGGGGGGGTCTACAATGAGCAGTTCTTC. This sequence encodes CASSRTGGVYNEQFF.